What follows are 9 T cell receptor beta chains derived from one specimen sequenced in a study of blood T cell repertoires in COVID-19. Profiled with immunoSEQ multiplex PCR; TCRdb holds only in-frame clones, not every one. The sample consists of about 350,000 clones, approximately 86% of them appearing once. Sequencing input: peripheral blood. The origin of the receptors is a woman between 55 and 75 years old with COVID-19, enrolled during active disease.

The J gene is TRBJ1-6, the V gene TRBV6-5; unclear D gene. The germline V gene encodes CDR1 MNHEY and CDR2 SVGAGI. This CDR3 has 15 amino acids. The V and J ends lost 4 bases and 3 bases respectively, with 10 bases between them. The CDR3: CASSSRAVYNSPLHF. The CDR3 bases are TGTGCCAGCAGTTCCCGTGCGGTCTATAATTCACCCCTCCACTTT.

V is TRBV28 and J is TRBJ1-3; D unresolved. Germline V gene data show CDR1 as MDHEN and CDR2 as SYDVKM. V lost 2 bases and J lost 0, with 8 bases in between. The CDR3 covers 15 residues. CDR3 amino acids: CASSLENTSGNTIYF. The CDR3 DNA reads TGTGCCAGCAGTTTAGAAAACACCTCTGGAAACACCATATATTTT.

J is TRBJ1-1 and V is TRBV7-3, with D possibly TRBD1 on 6 matching bases. The CDR3 length is 14 residues. CDR1 and CDR2 (germline): SGHTA, FQGTGA. Trimming pared 2 bases from V and 5 bases from J, leaving 12 bases between. The DNA for the CDR3 is TGTGCCAGCAGCTTAGGGGGGGCTGGAACTGAAGCTTTCTTT. Encoded protein: CASSLGGAGTEAFF.

The chain carries TRBV7-6 and TRBJ1-1, with 7 nucleotides matching TRBD1. The CDR3 consists of 14 residues. Unmatched junction bases numbered 5, after V lost 2 bases and J lost 5 bases. The germline CDR1 and CDR2 sequences are SGHVS and FNYEAQ. CDR3 in amino acids: CASSLFTGVTEAFF. CDR3 DNA sequence: TGTGCCAGCAGCTTATTCACAGGGGTAACTGAAGCTTTCTTT.

The CDR3 sequence: CASSYRTGVNTGELFF. The CDR3 bases are TGTGCCAGCAGCTATCGGACAGGGGTCAACACCGGGGAGCTGTTTTTT. The rearrangement uses TRBV7-9 and TRBJ2-2; TRBD1 agrees at 9 bases. Germline-derived CDR1 and CDR2 are SEHNR and FQNEAQ (reference sequence). J was trimmed by 2 bases and V by 4 bases; bases with no gene match: 5. CDR3 size: 16 residues. The variable domain in full, with the rest retrieved from reference TRBV7-9 and TRBJ2-2, is DTGVSQNPRHKITKRGQNVTFRCDPISEHNRLYWYRQTLGQGPEFLTYFQNEAQLEKSRLLSDRFSAERPKGSFSTLEIQRTEQGDSAMYLCASSYRTGVNTGELFFGEGSRLTVL.

The V call is TRBV19, the J call TRBJ1-2, with TRBD1 identical over 7 bases. This CDR3 contains 14 residues. V lost 7 bases and J lost 3; bases outside the gene matches: 8. Germline CDR1 LNHDA, CDR2 SQIVND (reference sequence). In DNA form, the CDR3 reads TGTGCCAGTACCCGGACAGGACTGGACTATGGCTACACCTTC. Translation gives CASTRTGLDYGYTF. The entire variable domain, with the rest obtained from reference TRBV19 and TRBJ1-2, is as follows: DGGITQSPKYLFRKEGQNVTLSCEQNLNHDAMYWYRQDPGQGLRLIYYSQIVNDFQKGDIAEGYSVSREKKESFPLTVTSAQKNPTAFYLCASTRTGLDYGYTFGSGTRLTVV.

The CDR3 nucleotides are TGTGCCAGCAGCGGCCGGGGTAGCTCCTACGAGCAGTACTTC. It is translated as CASSGRGSSYEQYF. The chain recombines TRBV9 with TRBJ2-7, with a weak D call TRBD2 (5 bases). V dropped 3 bases and J dropped 0 bases, with 10 bases sitting between them. This CDR3 has 14 amino acids. Looked up from germline, CDR1 is SGDLS and CDR2 is YYNGEE.

The CDR3 coding sequence is TGTGCCAGCAGCAGTGAGACAGATCTTAACTATGGCTACACCTTC. Encoded protein: CASSSETDLNYGYTF. The chain recombines TRBV21-1 with TRBJ1-2; the table's D gene call, TRBD1, was not cross checked with the DNA. TRBV21-1 constitutes a pseudogene. This CDR3 contains 15 residues.

V and J are TRBV7-6 and TRBJ1-2; D is perhaps TRBD1 (5 bases). The V end was cut by 2 bases, the J end by 3 bases, with 10 bases between. Germline lookup yields CDR1 SGHVS and CDR2 FNYEAQ. CDR3 length: 14 amino acids. CDR3 DNA: TGTGCCAGCAGCTTATTCCCACAGGACTATGGCTACACCTTC. Translation gives CASSLFPQDYGYTF.